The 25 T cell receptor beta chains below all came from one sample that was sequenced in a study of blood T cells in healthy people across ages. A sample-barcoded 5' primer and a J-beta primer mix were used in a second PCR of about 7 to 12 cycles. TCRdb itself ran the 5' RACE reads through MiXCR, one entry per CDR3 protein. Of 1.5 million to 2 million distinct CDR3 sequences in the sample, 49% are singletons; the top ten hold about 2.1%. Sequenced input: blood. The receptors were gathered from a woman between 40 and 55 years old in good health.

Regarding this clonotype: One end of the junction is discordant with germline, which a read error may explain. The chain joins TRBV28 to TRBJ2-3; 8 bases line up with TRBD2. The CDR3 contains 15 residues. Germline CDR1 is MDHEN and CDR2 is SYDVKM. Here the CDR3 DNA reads TGTGCCACCAGTTGGGGCGGGGGGAGCACAGATACGCAGTATTTT. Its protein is CATSWGGGSTDTQYF.

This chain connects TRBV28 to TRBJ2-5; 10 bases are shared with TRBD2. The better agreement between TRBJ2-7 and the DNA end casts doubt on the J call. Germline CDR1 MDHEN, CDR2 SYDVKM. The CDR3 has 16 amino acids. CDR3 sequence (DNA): TGTGCCAGCAGCCCTGACGCGGGTAGCGGGAGGAACGAGCAGTACTTC. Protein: CASSPDAGSGRNEQYF.

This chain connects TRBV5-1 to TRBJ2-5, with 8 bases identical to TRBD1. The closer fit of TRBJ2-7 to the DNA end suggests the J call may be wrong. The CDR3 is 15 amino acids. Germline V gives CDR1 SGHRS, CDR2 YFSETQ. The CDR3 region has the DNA TGCGCCAGCAGCCTGACAGGGGACCCTTCCTACGAGCAGTACTTC. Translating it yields CASSLTGDPSYEQYF.

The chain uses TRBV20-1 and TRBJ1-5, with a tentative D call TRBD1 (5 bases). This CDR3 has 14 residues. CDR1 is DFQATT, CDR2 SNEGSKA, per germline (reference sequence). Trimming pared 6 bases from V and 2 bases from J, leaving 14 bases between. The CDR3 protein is CSAQRPGGNQPQHF. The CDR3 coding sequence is TGCAGTGCCCAGAGACCGGGGGGCAATCAGCCCCAGCATTTT.

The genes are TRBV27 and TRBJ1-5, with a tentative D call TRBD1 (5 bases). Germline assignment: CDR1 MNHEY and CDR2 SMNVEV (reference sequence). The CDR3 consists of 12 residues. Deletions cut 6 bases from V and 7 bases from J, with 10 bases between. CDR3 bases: TGTGCCAGCAGCAGGGTCGACCAGCCCCAGCATTTT. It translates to CASSRVDQPQHF.

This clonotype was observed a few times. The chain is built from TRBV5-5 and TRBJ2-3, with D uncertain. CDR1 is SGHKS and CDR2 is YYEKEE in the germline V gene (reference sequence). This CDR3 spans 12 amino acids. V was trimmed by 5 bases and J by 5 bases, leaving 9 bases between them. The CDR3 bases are TGTGCCAGCAGATTTTTGGGAGATACGCAGTATTTT. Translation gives CASRFLGDTQYF.

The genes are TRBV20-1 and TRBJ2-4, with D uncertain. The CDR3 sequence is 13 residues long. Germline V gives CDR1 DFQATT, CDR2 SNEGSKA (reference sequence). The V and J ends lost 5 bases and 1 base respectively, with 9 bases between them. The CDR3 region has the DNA TGCAGTGCTGACTTAGTGGCCAAAAACATTCAGTACTTC. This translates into CSADLVAKNIQYF.

Here the CDR3 reads CASSPGQGAVDEKLFF. The CDR3 DNA reads TGTGCCAGCAGCCCAGGACAGGGGGCAGTAGATGAAAAACTGTTTTTT. The chain uses TRBV11-2 and TRBJ1-4; 11 nucleotides align to TRBD1. This CDR3 is built from 16 residues. The germline CDR1 and CDR2 sequences are SGHAT and FQNNGV. Unmatched junction bases numbered 8, after V lost 5 bases and J lost 6 bases.

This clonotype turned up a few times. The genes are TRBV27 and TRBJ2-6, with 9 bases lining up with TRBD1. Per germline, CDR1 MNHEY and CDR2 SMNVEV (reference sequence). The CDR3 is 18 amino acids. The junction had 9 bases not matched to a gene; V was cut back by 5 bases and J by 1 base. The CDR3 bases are TGTGCCAGCAGTACTCGGACAGGGGCAGGATCTGGGGCCAACGTCCTGACTTTC. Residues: CASSTRTGAGSGANVLTF.

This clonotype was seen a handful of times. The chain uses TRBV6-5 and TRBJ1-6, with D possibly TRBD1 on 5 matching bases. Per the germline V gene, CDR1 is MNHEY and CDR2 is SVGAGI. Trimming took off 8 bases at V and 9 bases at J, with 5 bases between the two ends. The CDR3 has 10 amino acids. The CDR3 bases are TGTGCCAGCGGGGGTTCACCCCTCCACTTT. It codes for CASGGSPLHF.

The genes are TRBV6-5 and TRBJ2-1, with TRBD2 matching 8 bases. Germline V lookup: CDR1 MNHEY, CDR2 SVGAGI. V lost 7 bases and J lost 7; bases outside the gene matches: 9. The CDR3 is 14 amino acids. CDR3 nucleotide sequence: TGTGCCAGCAAGAATGCGGGGGGCGTAAATGAGCAGTTCTTC. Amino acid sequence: CASKNAGGVNEQFF.

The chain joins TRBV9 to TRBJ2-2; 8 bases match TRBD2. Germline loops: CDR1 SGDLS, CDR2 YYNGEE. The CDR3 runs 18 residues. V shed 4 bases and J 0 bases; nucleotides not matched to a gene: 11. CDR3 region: CASSSGPRGASNTGELFF. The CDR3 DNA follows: TGTGCCAGCAGCTCCGGGCCGCGGGGGGCCTCGAACACCGGGGAGCTGTTTTTT.

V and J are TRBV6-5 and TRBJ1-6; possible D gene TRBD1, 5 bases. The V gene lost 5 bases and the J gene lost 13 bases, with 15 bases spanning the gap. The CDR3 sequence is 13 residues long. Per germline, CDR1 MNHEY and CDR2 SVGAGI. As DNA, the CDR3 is TGTGCCAGCAGTAGACAGCAATCGTGGCCCCTCCACTTT. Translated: CASSRQQSWPLHF.

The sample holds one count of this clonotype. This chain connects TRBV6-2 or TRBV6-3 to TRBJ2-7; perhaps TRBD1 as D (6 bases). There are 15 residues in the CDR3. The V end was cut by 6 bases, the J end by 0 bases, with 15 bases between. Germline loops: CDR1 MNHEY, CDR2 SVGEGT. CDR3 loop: CASSPRTDSSYEQYF. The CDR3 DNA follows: TGTGCCAGCAGCCCTAGGACAGATAGCTCCTACGAGCAGTACTTC.

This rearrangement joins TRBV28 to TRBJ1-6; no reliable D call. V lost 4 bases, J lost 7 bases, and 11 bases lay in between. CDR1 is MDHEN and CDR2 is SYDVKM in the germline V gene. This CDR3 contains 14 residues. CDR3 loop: CASSSPPENSPLHF. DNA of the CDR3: TGTGCCAGCAGTTCCCCCCCGGAAAATTCACCCCTCCACTTT.

CDR3 loop: CASSFPSGFGDTQYF. The CDR3 DNA reads as TGTGCCAGCAGCTTTCCTTCGGGTTTCGGAGATACGCAGTATTTT. The chain joins TRBV5-6 to TRBJ2-3, with no clear D. This CDR3 is 15 amino acids long. Per the germline V gene, CDR1 is SGHDT and CDR2 is YYEEEE. V dropped 2 bases and J dropped 5 bases, with 15 bases sitting between them.

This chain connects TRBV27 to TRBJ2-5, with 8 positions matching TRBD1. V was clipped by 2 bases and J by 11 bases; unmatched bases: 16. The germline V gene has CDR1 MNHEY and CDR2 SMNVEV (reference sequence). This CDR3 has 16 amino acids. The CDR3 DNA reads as TGTGCCAGCAGTTTACGCCCAGGGGGCATCTACAATGAGCAGTACTTC. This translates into CASSLRPGGIYNEQYF.

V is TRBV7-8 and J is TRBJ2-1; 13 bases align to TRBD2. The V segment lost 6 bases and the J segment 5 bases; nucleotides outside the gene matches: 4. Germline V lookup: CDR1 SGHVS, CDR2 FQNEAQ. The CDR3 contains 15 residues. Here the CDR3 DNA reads TGTGCCAGCAGTCCCGGGACTAGCGGGAACAATGAGCAGTTCTTC. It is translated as CASSPGTSGNNEQFF.

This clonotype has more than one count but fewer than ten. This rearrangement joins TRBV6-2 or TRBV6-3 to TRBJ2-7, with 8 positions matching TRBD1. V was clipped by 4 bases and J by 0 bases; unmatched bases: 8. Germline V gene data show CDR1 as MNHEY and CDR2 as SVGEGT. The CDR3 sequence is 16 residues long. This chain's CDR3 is CASSLNRDRTSYEQYF. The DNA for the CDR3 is TGTGCCAGCAGTTTGAACCGGGACAGGACCTCCTACGAGCAGTACTTC.

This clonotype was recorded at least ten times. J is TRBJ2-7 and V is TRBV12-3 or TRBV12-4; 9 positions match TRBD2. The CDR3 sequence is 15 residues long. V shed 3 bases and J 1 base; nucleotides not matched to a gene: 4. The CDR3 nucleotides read TGTGCCAGCAGTTTGAGGCGGGGGGGTTCCTACGAGCAGTACTTC. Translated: CASSLRRGGSYEQYF.

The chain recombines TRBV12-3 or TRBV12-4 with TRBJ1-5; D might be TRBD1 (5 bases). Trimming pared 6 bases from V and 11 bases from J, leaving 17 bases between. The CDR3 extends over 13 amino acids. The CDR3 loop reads CASRDAVGTTQHF. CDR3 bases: TGTGCCAGCAGGGACGCCGTCGGGACGACCCAGCATTTT.

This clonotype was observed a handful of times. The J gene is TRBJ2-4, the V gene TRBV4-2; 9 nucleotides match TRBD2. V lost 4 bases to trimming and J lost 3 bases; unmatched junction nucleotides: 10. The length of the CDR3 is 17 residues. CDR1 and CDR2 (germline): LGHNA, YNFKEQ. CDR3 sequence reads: CASSPTPSGDSKNIQYF. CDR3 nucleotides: TGTGCCAGCAGCCCGACTCCTAGCGGGGACAGCAAAAACATTCAGTACTTC.

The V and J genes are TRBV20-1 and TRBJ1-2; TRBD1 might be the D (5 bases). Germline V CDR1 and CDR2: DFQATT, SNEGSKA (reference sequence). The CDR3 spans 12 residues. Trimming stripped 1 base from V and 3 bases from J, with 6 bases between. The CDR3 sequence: CSARVQDYGYTF. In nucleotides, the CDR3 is TGCAGTGCTAGAGTACAGGACTATGGCTACACCTTC.

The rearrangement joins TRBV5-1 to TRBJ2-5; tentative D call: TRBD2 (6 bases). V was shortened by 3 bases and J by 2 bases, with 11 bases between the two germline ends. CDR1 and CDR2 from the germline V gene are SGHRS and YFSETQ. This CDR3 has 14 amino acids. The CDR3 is CASSSRESQETQYF. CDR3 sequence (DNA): TGCGCCAGCAGCTCCCGGGAGAGTCAAGAGACCCAGTACTTC.

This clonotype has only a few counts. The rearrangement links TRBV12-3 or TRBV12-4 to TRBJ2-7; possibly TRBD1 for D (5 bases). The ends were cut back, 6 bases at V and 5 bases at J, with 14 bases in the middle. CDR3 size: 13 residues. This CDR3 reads CASRPGQFNEQYF. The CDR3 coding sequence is TGTGCCAGCAGACCTGGACAATTTAACGAGCAGTACTTC.